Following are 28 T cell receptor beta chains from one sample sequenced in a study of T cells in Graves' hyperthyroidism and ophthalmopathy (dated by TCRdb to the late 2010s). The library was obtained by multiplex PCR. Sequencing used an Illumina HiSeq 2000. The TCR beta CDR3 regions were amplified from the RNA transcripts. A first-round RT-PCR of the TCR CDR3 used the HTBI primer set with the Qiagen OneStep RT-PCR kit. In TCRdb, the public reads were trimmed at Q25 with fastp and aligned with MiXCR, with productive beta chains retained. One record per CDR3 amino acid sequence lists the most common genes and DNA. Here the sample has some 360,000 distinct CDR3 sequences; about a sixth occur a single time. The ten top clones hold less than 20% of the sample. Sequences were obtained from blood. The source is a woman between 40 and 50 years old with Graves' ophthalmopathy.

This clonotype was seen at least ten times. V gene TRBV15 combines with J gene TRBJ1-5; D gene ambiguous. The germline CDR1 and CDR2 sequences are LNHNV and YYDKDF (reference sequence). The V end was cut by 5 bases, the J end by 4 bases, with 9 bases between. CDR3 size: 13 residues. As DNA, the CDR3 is TGTGCCACCAGCCTCGGGCAGAATCAGCCCCAGCATTTT. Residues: CATSLGQNQPQHF.

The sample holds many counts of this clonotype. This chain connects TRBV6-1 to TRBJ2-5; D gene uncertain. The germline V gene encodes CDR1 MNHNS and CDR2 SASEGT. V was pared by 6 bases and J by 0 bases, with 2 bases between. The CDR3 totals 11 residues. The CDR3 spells CASSNQETQYF. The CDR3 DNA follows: TGTGCCAGCAGCAACCAAGAGACCCAGTACTTC.

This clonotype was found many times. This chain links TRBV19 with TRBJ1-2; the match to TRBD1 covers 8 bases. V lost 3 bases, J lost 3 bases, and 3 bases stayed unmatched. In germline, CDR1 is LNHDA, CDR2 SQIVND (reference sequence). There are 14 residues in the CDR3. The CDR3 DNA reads TGTGCCAGTAGTATGGACAGGGCATACTATGGCTACACCTTC. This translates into CASSMDRAYYGYTF. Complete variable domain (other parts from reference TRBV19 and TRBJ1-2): DGGITQSPKYLFRKEGQNVTLSCEQNLNHDAMYWYRQDPGQGLRLIYYSQIVNDFQKGDIAEGYSVSREKKESFPLTVTSAQKNPTAFYLCASSMDRAYYGYTFGSGTRLTVV.

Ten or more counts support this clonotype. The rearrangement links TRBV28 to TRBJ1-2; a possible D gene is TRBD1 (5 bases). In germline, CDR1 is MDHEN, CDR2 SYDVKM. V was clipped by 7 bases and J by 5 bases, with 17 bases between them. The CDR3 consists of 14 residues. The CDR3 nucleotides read TGTGCCAGCACCCGGGGGATGGGGTCATATGGCTACACCTTC. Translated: CASTRGMGSYGYTF.

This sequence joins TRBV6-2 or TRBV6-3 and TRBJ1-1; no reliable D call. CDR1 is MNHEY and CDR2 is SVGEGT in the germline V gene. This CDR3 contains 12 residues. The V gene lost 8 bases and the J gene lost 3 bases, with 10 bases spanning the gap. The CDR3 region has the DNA TGTGCCAGCGCCGGACGGTACACTGAAGCTTTCTTT. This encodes CASAGRYTEAFF.

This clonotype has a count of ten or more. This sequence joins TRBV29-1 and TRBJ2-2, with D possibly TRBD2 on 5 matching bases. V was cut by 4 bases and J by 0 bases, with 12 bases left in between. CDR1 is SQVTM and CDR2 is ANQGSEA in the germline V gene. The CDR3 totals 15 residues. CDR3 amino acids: CSVATFGANTGELFF. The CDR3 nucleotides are TGCAGCGTTGCTACCTTCGGGGCGAACACCGGGGAGCTGTTTTTT.

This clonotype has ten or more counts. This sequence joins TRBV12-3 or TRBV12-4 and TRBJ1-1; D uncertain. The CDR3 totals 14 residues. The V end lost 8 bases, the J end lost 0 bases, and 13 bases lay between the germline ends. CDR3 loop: CASARVKVNTEAFF. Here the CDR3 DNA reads TGTGCCAGCGCCCGGGTGAAAGTGAACACTGAAGCTTTCTTT.

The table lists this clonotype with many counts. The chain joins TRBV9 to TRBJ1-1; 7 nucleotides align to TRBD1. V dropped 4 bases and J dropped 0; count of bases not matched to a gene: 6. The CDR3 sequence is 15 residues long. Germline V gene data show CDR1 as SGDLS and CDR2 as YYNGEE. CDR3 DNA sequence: TGTGCCAGCAGCCCGACGGACAGGATGAACACTGAAGCTTTCTTT. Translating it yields CASSPTDRMNTEAFF.

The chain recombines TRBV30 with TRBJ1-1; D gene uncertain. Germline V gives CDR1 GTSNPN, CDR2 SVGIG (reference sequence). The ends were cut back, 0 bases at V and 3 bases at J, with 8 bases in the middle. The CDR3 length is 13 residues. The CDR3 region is CAWSVVGYTEAFF. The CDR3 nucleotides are TGTGCCTGGAGTGTTGTGGGGTACACTGAAGCTTTCTTT.

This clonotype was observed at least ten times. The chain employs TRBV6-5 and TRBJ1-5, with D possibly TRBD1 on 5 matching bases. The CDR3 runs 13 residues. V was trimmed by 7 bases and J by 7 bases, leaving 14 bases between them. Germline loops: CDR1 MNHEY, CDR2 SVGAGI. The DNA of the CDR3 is TGTGCCAGCATCGGGGGGAAGGGACAGCCCCAGCATTTT. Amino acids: CASIGGKGQPQHF.

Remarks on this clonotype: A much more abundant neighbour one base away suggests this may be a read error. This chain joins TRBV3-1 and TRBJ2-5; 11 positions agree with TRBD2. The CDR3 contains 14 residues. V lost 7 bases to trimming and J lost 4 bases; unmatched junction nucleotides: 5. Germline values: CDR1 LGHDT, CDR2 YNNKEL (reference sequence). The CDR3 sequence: CASNLGTSGETQYF. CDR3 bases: TGTGCCAGCAACCTCGGGACTAGCGGAGAGACCCAGTACTTC.

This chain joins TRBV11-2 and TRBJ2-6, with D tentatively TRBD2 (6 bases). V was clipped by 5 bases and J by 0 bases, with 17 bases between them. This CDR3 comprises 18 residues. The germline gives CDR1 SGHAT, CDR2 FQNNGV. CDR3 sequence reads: CASSPVGLDFSGANVLTF. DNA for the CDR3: TGTGCCAGCAGCCCCGTGGGACTGGACTTCTCTGGGGCCAACGTCCTGACTTTC.

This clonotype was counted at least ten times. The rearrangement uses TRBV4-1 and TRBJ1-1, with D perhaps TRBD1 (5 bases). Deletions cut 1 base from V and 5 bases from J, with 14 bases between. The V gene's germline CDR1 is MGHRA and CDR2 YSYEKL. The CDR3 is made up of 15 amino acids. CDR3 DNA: TGCGCCAGCAGCCAAGTGAGGGGTTGGGGGACTGAAGCTTTCTTT. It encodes CASSQVRGWGTEAFF.

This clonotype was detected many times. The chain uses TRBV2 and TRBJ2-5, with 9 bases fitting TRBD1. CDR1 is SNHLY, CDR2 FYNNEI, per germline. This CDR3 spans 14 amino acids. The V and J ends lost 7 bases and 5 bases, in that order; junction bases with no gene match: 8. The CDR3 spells CASNPGQGEETQYF. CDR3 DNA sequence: TGTGCCAGCAACCCGGGACAGGGTGAGGAGACCCAGTACTTC. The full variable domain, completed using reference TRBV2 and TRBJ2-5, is EPEVTQTPSHQVTQMGQEVILRCVPISNHLYFYWYRQILGQKVEFLVSFYNNEISEKSEIFDDQFSVERPDGSNFTLKIRSTKLEDSAMYFCASNPGQGEETQYFGPGTRLLVL.

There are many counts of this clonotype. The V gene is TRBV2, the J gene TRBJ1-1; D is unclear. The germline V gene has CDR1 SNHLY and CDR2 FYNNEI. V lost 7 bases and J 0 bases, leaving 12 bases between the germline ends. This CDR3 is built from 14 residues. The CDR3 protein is CASISTALNTEAFF. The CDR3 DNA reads TGTGCCAGCATATCAACAGCCCTGAACACTGAAGCTTTCTTT.

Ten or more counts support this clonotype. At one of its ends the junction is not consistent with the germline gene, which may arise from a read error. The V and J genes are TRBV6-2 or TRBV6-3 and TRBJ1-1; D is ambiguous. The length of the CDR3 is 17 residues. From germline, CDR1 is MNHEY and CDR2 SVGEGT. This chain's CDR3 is CACSYPSGLGGNTEAFF. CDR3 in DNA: TGTGCCTGCAGTTACCCGAGTGGCCTAGGCGGGAACACTGAAGCTTTCTTT.

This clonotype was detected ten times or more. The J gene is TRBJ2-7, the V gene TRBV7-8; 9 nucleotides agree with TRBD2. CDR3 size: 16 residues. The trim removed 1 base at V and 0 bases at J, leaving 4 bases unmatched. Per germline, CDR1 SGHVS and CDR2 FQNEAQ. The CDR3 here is CASSLEVAGDSYEQYF. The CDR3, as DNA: TGTGCCAGCAGCTTAGAGGTAGCGGGAGACTCCTACGAGCAGTACTTC. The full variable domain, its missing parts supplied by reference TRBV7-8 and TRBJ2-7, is GAGVSQSPRYKVAKRGQDVALRCDPISGHVSLFWYQQALGQGPEFLTYFQNEAQLDKSGLPSDRFFAERPEGSVSTLKIQRTQQEDSAVYLCASSLEVAGDSYEQYFGPGTRLTVT.

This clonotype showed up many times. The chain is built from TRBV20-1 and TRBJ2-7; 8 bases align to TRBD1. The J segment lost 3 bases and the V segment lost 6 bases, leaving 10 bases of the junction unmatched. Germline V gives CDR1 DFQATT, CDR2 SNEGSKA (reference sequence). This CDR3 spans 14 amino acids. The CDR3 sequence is CSALRQGRYYEQYF. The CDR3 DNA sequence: TGCAGTGCCCTACGACAGGGGAGGTACTACGAGCAGTACTTC.

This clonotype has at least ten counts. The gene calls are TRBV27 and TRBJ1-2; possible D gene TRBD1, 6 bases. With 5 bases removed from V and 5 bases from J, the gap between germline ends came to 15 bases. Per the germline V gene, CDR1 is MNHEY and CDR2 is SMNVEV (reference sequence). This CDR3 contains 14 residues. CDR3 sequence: CASSISTGGYGYTF. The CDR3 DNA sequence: TGTGCCAGCAGTATCTCGACAGGCGGGTATGGCTACACCTTC.

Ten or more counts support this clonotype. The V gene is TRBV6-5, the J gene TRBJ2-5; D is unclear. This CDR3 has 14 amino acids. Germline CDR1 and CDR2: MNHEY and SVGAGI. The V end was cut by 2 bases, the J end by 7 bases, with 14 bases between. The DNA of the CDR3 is TGTGCCAGCAGTTACAGAGGCCAGGTGGGGACCCAGTACTTC. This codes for CASSYRGQVGTQYF.

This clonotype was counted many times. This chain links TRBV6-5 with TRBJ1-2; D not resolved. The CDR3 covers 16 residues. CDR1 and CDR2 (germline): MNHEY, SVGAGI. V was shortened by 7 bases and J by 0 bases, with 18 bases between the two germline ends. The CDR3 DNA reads TGTGCCAGCACCCTTAATCCCTACAGCGCTAACTATGGCTACACCTTC. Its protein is CASTLNPYSANYGYTF.

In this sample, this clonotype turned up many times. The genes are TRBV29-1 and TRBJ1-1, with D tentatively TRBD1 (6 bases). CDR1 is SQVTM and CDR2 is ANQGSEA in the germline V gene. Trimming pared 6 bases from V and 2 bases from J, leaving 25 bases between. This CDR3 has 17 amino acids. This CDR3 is CSVQKFTGTILNTEAFF. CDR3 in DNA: TGCAGCGTCCAAAAATTTACCGGGACAATCCTTAACACTGAAGCTTTCTTT.

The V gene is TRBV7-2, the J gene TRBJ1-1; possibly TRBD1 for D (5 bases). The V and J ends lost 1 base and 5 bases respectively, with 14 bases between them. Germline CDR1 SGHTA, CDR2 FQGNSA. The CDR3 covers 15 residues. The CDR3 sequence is CASSLVQGGWTEAFF. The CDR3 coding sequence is TGTGCCAGCAGCTTAGTCCAGGGTGGGTGGACTGAAGCTTTCTTT.

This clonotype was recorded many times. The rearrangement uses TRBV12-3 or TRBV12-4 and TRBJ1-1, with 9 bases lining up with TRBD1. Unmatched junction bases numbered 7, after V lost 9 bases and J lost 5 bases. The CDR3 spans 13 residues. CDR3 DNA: TGTGCCAGTAGTCCAGGACAGGGGACTGAAGCTTTCTTT. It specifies CASSPGQGTEAFF.

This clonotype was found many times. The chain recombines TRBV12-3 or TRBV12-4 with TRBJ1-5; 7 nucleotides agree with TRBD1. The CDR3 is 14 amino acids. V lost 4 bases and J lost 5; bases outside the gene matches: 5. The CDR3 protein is CASSSTGSDQPQHF. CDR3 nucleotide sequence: TGTGCCAGCAGTTCGACAGGGTCGGATCAGCCCCAGCATTTT.

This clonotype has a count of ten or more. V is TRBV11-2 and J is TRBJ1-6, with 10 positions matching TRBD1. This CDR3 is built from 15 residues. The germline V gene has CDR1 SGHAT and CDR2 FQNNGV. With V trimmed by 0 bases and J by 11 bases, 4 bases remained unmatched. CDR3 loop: CASSLETGGGAPLHF. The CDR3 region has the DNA TGTGCCAGCAGCTTAGAGACAGGGGGCGGGGCACCCCTCCACTTT.

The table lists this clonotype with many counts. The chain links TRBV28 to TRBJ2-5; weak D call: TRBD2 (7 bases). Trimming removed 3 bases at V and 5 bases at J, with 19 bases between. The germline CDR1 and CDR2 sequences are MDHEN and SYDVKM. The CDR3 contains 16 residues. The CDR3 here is CASSLAGAGFEETQYF. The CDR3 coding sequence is TGTGCCAGCAGTTTGGCGGGGGCGGGTTTTGAGGAGACCCAGTACTTC.

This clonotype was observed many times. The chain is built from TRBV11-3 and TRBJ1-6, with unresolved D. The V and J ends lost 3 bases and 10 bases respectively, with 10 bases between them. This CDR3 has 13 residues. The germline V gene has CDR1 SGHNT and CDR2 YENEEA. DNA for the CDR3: TGTGCCAGCAGCTTGTCCGGTGACTCACCCCTCCACTTT. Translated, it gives CASSLSGDSPLHF.